These 16 T cell receptor beta chains originate from one sample sequenced in a study of memory CD4+ T cells and cytomegalovirus serostatus. Method: immunoSEQ multiplex PCR; TCRdb's copy keeps in-frame clones and lacks some. In the table there are approximately 92,000 clones, roughly 80% of which are singletons. The sort gate was single viable CD3+CD4+CD8-CD45RO+ cells for memory CD4+ T cells. Sequenced sample: memory CD4+ T cells from blood. These receptors originate from an adult in good health and CMV-seropositive.

The chain couples TRBV29-1 to TRBJ2-1, with 8 bases aligning to TRBD1. Unmatched junction bases numbered 2, after V lost 6 bases and J lost 7 bases. Looked up from germline, CDR1 is SQVTM and CDR2 is ANQGSEA. The CDR3 spans 11 residues. The DNA for the CDR3 is TGCAGCGTGGACAGGGCGAATGAGCAGTTCTTC. This translates into CSVDRANEQFF.

The J gene is TRBJ2-2, the V gene TRBV27, with D perhaps TRBD1 (6 bases). Per germline, CDR1 MNHEY and CDR2 SMNVEV (reference sequence). The CDR3 contains 15 residues. Trimming stripped 3 bases from V and 5 bases from J, with 13 bases between. The CDR3 bases are TGTGCCAGCAGTTTTAGGGGGATCGGTACCGGGGAGCTGTTTTTT. Residues: CASSFRGIGTGELFF.

The chain employs TRBV2 and TRBJ1-5, with a weak D call TRBD1 (5 bases). The germline CDR1 and CDR2 sequences are SNHLY and FYNNEI. Trimming shortened V by 6 bases and J by 2 bases, and 14 bases separated the two germline ends. The CDR3 totals 15 residues. CDR3 amino acids: CASRGREGGNQPQHF. The CDR3 DNA reads TGTGCCAGCAGGGGGCGGGAGGGCGGCAATCAGCCCCAGCATTTT.

The chain couples TRBV4-1 to TRBJ2-1, with D maybe TRBD1 (5 bases). V gave up 4 bases and J gave up 10 bases, with 17 bases separating them. This CDR3 is built from 14 residues. CDR1 MGHRA and CDR2 YSYEKL come from the germline V gene. The CDR3 nucleotides read TGCGCCAGCAGCCGAAGGCTAGGGGAAGCGGAGCAGTTCTTC. It encodes CASSRRLGEAEQFF.

The chain combines TRBV28 with TRBJ1-1, with D hard to call. Per germline, CDR1 MDHEN and CDR2 SYDVKM. This CDR3 is 14 amino acids long. Deletions cut 8 bases from V and 0 bases from J, with 13 bases between. The CDR3 protein is CASVIGTMNTEAFF. The CDR3 DNA reads TGTGCCAGCGTAATAGGAACCATGAACACTGAAGCTTTCTTT.

This chain joins TRBV4-2 and TRBJ1-5, with 10 bases fitting TRBD1. CDR3 length equals 14 residues. CDR1 and CDR2 (germline): LGHNA, YNFKEQ. Trimming removed 0 bases from V and 12 bases from J; junction bases left unmatched: 5. The DNA for the CDR3 is TGTGCCAGCAGCCAAGACGTCGGGGACAGGGGCCAGCATTTT. This encodes CASSQDVGDRGQHF.

The chain is built from TRBV7-6 and TRBJ1-3; D unresolved. The CDR3 sequence is 17 residues long. The V end was cut by 0 bases, the J end by 0 bases, with 12 bases between. CDR1 and CDR2 (germline): SGHVS, FNYEAQ. In DNA form, the CDR3 reads TGTGCCAGCAGCTTAGCGCCGGCGGTTAGCTCTGGAAACACCATATATTTT. Its translation: CASSLAPAVSSGNTIYF.

The CDR3 DNA reads TGTGCCAGCATCGGAGGGAACACCGGGGAGCTGTTTTTT. This gives the protein CASIGGNTGELFF. The chain carries TRBV28 and TRBJ2-2; tentative D call: TRBD2 (5 bases). Germline V gene sequence: CDR1 MDHEN, CDR2 SYDVKM. This CDR3 region has 13 residues. V was shortened by 7 bases and J by 1 base, with 7 bases between the two germline ends.

The genes are TRBV18 and TRBJ1-2, with TRBD1 identical over 12 bases. The CDR3 is 16 amino acids. Germline V CDR1 and CDR2: KGHSH, LQKENI. J lost 2 bases, V lost 2 bases, and 3 bases had no gene match. The CDR3 loop reads CASSPTGTGGNYGYTF. CDR3 DNA: TGTGCCAGCTCACCAACCGGGACAGGGGGCAACTATGGCTACACCTTC.

The rearrangement uses TRBV4-2 and TRBJ2-2; 14 nucleotides match TRBD2. This CDR3 has 17 residues. Trimming at V came to 4 bases and at J to 2 bases, leaving 3 bases not matched to a gene. Germline V gene sequence: CDR1 LGHNA, CDR2 YNFKEQ. CDR3 amino acids: CASSRLAGGPNTGELFF. The CDR3 coding sequence is TGTGCCAGCAGCCGACTAGCGGGAGGGCCTAACACCGGGGAGCTGTTTTTT.

The V gene is TRBV7-9, the J gene TRBJ1-2, with a possible D match to TRBD1 (5 bases). CDR1 SEHNR and CDR2 FQNEAQ come from the germline V gene (reference sequence). The CDR3 loop spans 13 amino acids. With 5 bases removed from V and 6 bases from J, the gap between germline ends came to 13 bases. In nucleotides, the CDR3 is TGTGCCAGCAGCCCGACAGTTTATGATGGCTACACCTTC. Translation gives CASSPTVYDGYTF.

The genes are TRBV14 and TRBJ2-1, with D perhaps given as TRBD1 or TRBD2 (5 bases each). V was cut by 0 bases and J by 6 bases, with 12 bases left in between. The CDR3 sequence is 15 residues long. The germline gives CDR1 SGHDN, CDR2 FVKESK. This CDR3 reads CASSQDRGLINEQFF. CDR3 DNA sequence: TGTGCCAGCAGCCAAGATCGGGGCCTGATCAATGAGCAGTTCTTC.

The J gene is TRBJ1-2, the V gene TRBV28; the D gene is possibly TRBD1 (6 bases). There are 13 residues in the CDR3. CDR1 and CDR2 from the germline V gene are MDHEN and SYDVKM. The germline V and J ends were trimmed by 6 bases and 2 bases, with 10 bases remaining between them. The CDR3 coding sequence is TGTGCCAGCAGCTCCGGGACAAACTATGGCTACACCTTC. It encodes CASSSGTNYGYTF.

V gene TRBV7-3 combines with J gene TRBJ2-5; perhaps TRBD2 as D (5 bases). The germline V gene encodes CDR1 SGHTA and CDR2 FQGTGA. The CDR3 sequence is 13 residues long. Trimming left V 5 bases short and J 8 bases short, with 15 bases between. The CDR3 is CASSQSGIETQYF. In DNA form, the CDR3 reads TGTGCCAGCAGCCAGAGCGGTATAGAAACCCAGTACTTC.

This clone has just one count. The chain uses TRBV27 and TRBJ1-2, with 7 bases that match TRBD1. J lost 5 bases, V lost 5 bases, and 2 bases had no gene match. The germline CDR1 and CDR2 sequences are MNHEY and SMNVEV (reference sequence). This CDR3 contains 12 residues. This chain's CDR3 is CASSAQGYGYTF. DNA of the CDR3: TGTGCCAGCAGTGCACAGGGGTATGGCTACACCTTC.

This chain connects TRBV4-1 to TRBJ1-2, with D possibly TRBD1 on 5 matching bases. This CDR3 spans 15 amino acids. Germline loops: CDR1 MGHRA, CDR2 YSYEKL. V was pared by 1 base and J by 7 bases, with 16 bases between. CDR3 loop: CASSQAGTLGSGYTF. CDR3 DNA sequence: TGCGCCAGCAGCCAAGCCGGGACTCTAGGGAGTGGCTACACCTTC.